This T cell receptor (beta chain) was recorded in a study of Ad26.COV2.S vaccination and SARS-CoV-2 variants. Treatment noted: 15 to 20 received Ad26.COV2.S at low or high dose, single or two shots; 5 received placebo; per-sample allocation not given. Specimens were obtained on day 63 following the first vaccine or placebo injection. The individual, an adult aged 18-55 years, was a donor in Boston. Vaccination employed an Ad26 vector expressing the Wuhan-strain SARS-CoV-2 spike. Some clones are missing from TCRdb's copy, which holds only in-frame ones; the method was immunoSEQ multiplex PCR. The sample has hundreds of thousands of clones; about 85% are singletons. Remarks on this clone: Its cognate antigen is unknown.

Regarding the study as a whole: Vaccinees and placebo recipients showed similar non-spike TCR breadth.

The CDR3 is made up of 11 amino acids. Per the germline V gene, CDR1 is SQVTM and CDR2 is ANQGSEA. The V end lost 5 bases, the J end lost 7 bases, and 9 bases lay between the germline ends. The chain uses TRBV29-1 and TRBJ2-1; D may be TRBD1 (6 bases). The sequence derives from a person between 18 and 59 years old who received the Ad26.COV2.S COVID-19 vaccine or a placebo. Source: peripheral blood, taken in a trial of Ad26.COV2.S vaccine versus placebo. The CDR3 coding sequence is TGCAGCGTTTTGGGGGCGAATGAGCAGTTCTTC. Amino acids: CSVLGANEQFF.